The T cell receptor beta chain under discussion was sequenced for a study of cytomegalovirus exposure and HLA in healthy donors. Study-level results: A later analysis found that most CMV-associated TCR beta chains appeared HLA-restricted. In vitro assays verified that a few CMV-associated chains recognized CMV antigens specifically. A classifier reportedly called cytomegalovirus status with high sensitivity and specificity.

The PCR made use of 60 Vbeta and 13 Jbeta primers. Profiling relied on immunoSEQ multiplex PCR, and the TCRdb table lists in-frame clones only, not all of them. Among over 130,000 clones listed, over 60% were seen once. V was pared by 2 bases and J by 0 bases, with 5 bases between. CDR3 size: 13 residues. Germline CDR1 and CDR2: MDHEN and SYDVKM. This clone has only a few counts. The antigen remains unidentified. The chain uses TRBV28 and TRBJ2-7; TRBD2 is a possible D gene (5 bases). The specimen sequenced was PBMCs. The clonotype comes from a woman in her fifties or sixties in good health and CMV-seronegative. CDR3 residues: CASSLGSSYEQYF. CDR3 coding DNA: TGTGCCAGCAGTTTAGGGAGCTCCTACGAGCAGTACTTC. The full variable domain, with the rest looked up from reference TRBV28 and TRBJ2-7, is DVKVTQSSRYLVKRTGEKVFLECVQDMDHENMFWYRQDPGLGLRLIYFSYDVKMKEKGDIPEGYSVSREKKERFSLILESASTNQTSMYLCASSLGSSYEQYFGPGTRLTVT.